Shown below are 21 T cell receptor beta chains from a single sample sequenced in a study of identical twins. From the 5' RACE reads, TCRdb called clonotypes with MiXCR, one entry per CDR3 protein. The table lists some 590,000 distinct CDR3 sequences, around a tenth of them singletons. These data were also reused for a study on yellow fever vaccine responses in identical twins.

The sample taken for sequencing was PBMCs. All receptors derive from a young woman in good health.

The chain carries TRBV11-2 and TRBJ2-4; 9 bases map to TRBD1. V shed 3 bases and J 8 bases; nucleotides not matched to a gene: 14. The CDR3 loop spans 17 amino acids. CDR1 is SGHAT and CDR2 is FQNNGV in the germline V gene. DNA for the CDR3: TGTGCCAGCAGCTTTAAATTACCGGGACAGGGTAGAGACATTCAGTACTTC. Translated: CASSFKLPGQGRDIQYF.

This clonotype was seen only a few times. The J gene is TRBJ2-7, the V gene TRBV12-3 or TRBV12-4; TRBD2 agrees at 9 bases. With V trimmed by 3 bases and J by 1 base, 4 bases remained unmatched. This CDR3 has 15 residues. CDR3 coding DNA: TGTGCCAGCAGTTTTGTCCTAGCGGGGTCCTACGAGCAGTACTTC. Amino acids: CASSFVLAGSYEQYF.

At least ten counts were recorded for this clonotype. This sequence joins TRBV5-1 and TRBJ2-1; 12 bases agree with TRBD2. J was trimmed by 4 bases and V by 0 bases; bases with no gene match: 5. CDR3 length: 17 residues. Germline-derived CDR1 and CDR2 are SGHRS and YFSETQ. The chain's CDR3 is CASSLETSGGLYNEQFF. The CDR3 DNA reads as TGCGCCAGCAGCTTGGAAACTAGCGGGGGGCTATACAATGAGCAGTTCTTC.

J is TRBJ1-5 and V is TRBV4-2; no definite D call. V lost 10 bases, J lost 5 bases, and 21 bases lay in between. The CDR3 contains 15 residues. CDR1 is LGHNA and CDR2 is YNFKEQ in the germline V gene. This CDR3 reads CAMGPGLLCYQPQHF. In DNA, the CDR3 is TGTGCCATGGGCCCTGGGCTCCTCTGCTATCAGCCCCAGCATTTT.

The table lists this clonotype with many counts. The genes are TRBV7-9 and TRBJ2-7; D tentatively fits TRBD1 or TRBD2 (5 bases each). Looked up from germline, CDR1 is SEHNR and CDR2 is FQNEAQ (reference sequence). This CDR3 comprises 13 residues. Trimming took off 4 bases at V and 7 bases at J, with 14 bases between the two ends. CDR3: CASSSRDGLEQYF. The CDR3 DNA follows: TGTGCCAGCAGCTCCCGGGACGGTCTAGAGCAGTACTTC.

This sequence joins TRBV10-3 and TRBJ2-1; D ambiguous. The ends were cut back, 2 bases at V and 3 bases at J, with 8 bases in the middle. This CDR3 is 14 amino acids long. CDR1 is ENHRY and CDR2 is SYGVKD in the germline V gene. CDR3 amino acids: CAISEKASYNEQFF. For the CDR3, the DNA is TGTGCCATCAGTGAGAAAGCTAGCTACAATGAGCAGTTCTTC.

In its sample, this clonotype was seen many times. The J gene is TRBJ1-6, the V gene TRBV12-3 or TRBV12-4; no definite D call. This CDR3 contains 13 residues. V was shortened by 2 bases and J by 1 base, with 0 bases between the two germline ends. The CDR3 nucleotides are TGTGCCAGCAGTTTATCCTATAATTCACCCCTCCACTTT. Translated, it gives CASSLSYNSPLHF.

The chain couples TRBV29-1 to TRBJ2-4, with 10 positions matching TRBD2. Germline V lookup: CDR1 SQVTM, CDR2 ANQGSEA. Trimming at V came to 2 bases and at J to 4 bases, leaving 8 bases not matched to a gene. The CDR3 has 16 amino acids. The CDR3 loop is CSVELPSGRPKNIQYF. In nucleotides, the CDR3 is TGCAGCGTTGAACTACCTAGCGGGAGACCTAAAAACATTCAGTACTTC.

The chain recombines TRBV6-5 with TRBJ1-1; D unclear. CDR1 MNHEY and CDR2 SVGAGI come from the germline V gene. Trimming pared 2 bases from V and 4 bases from J, leaving 14 bases between. This CDR3 has 15 residues. DNA for the CDR3: TGTGCCAGCAGTTACGGTCCAGGCCGGATCACTGAAGCTTTCTTT. Translated, it gives CASSYGPGRITEAFF.

The chain has TRBV4-3 and TRBJ1-2; D ambiguous. Trimming stripped 1 base from V and 4 bases from J, with 22 bases between. This CDR3 spans 18 amino acids. Germline V gene lookup returns CDR1 LGHNA and CDR2 YSLEER. The CDR3 DNA sequence: TGCGCCAGCAGCCAAGGAGCGGGAACCAGCTCCACTTTCTATGGCTACACCTTC. Translation gives CASSQGAGTSSTFYGYTF.

V gene TRBV12-3 or TRBV12-4 combines with J gene TRBJ2-3, with 10 bases matching TRBD2. The CDR3 length is 16 residues. Unmatched junction bases numbered 7, after V lost 1 base and J lost 6 bases. The CDR3 reads CASSLVSSGSRDTQYF. The DNA for the CDR3 is TGTGCCAGCAGTTTAGTGTCTAGCGGGAGCAGGGATACGCAGTATTTT.

The rearrangement joins TRBV6-1 to TRBJ1-6; D possibly corresponds to TRBD1 (6 bases). The CDR3 contains 16 residues. V lost 6 bases and J 0 bases, leaving 12 bases between the germline ends. CDR1 is MNHNS and CDR2 is SASEGT in the germline V gene. The CDR3 sequence is CASRSQGLSYNSPLHF. CDR3 in DNA: TGTGCCAGCAGATCACAGGGTCTCTCCTATAATTCACCCCTCCACTTT.

This clonotype was seen only a few times. The rearrangement joins TRBV6-2 or TRBV6-3 to TRBJ2-1; D not resolved. Per germline, CDR1 MNHEY and CDR2 SVGEGT. V shed 3 bases and J shed 6 bases, with 15 bases lying between them. The length of the CDR3 is 15 residues. This chain's CDR3 is CASSYGPAARNEQFF. DNA of the CDR3: TGTGCCAGCAGTTATGGACCTGCGGCTCGCAATGAGCAGTTCTTC.

This clonotype was seen only a few times. This chain connects TRBV5-6 to TRBJ1-1; D gene ambiguous. With 0 bases removed from V and 4 bases from J, the gap between germline ends came to 7 bases. From germline, CDR1 is SGHDT and CDR2 YYEEEE. This CDR3 region has 13 residues. In DNA form, the CDR3 reads TGTGCCAGCAGCTTGGTGTTGTCCACTGAAGCTTTCTTT. Its translation is CASSLVLSTEAFF.

In this sample, this clonotype turned up many times. The V call is TRBV7-2, the J call TRBJ2-7; perhaps TRBD1 as D (5 bases). CDR3 size: 16 residues. Germline lookup yields CDR1 SGHTA and CDR2 FQGNSA. The germline V and J ends were trimmed by 4 bases and 4 bases, with 20 bases remaining between them. The CDR3 region has the DNA TGTGCCAGCAGCTCTAGTTGGGGCGCAGCTCGTTACGAGCAGTACTTC. Protein: CASSSSWGAARYEQYF.

V is TRBV12-3 or TRBV12-4 and J is TRBJ2-7; 8 bases fit TRBD2. V trimming: 2 bases; J trimming: 4 bases; junction bases outside the gene matches: 7. The CDR3 totals 15 residues. The CDR3 loop reads CASSLYGRAGYEQYF. The CDR3 DNA sequence: TGTGCCAGCAGTTTATACGGGAGGGCCGGTTACGAGCAGTACTTC.

To note about this clonotype: Just one base apart from a much larger clone, this may be a read error. J is TRBJ2-1 and V is TRBV5-1; TRBD1 is a possible D gene (7 bases). Germline assignment: CDR1 SGHRS and CDR2 YFSETQ. The CDR3 runs to 15 residues. V was clipped by 5 bases and J by 10 bases, with 22 bases between them. DNA of the CDR3: TGCGCCAGCAGTCTGGAGGGGACAGCTCCTGGCGAGCAGTTCTTC. Its translation: CASSLEGTAPGEQFF. Based on the CDR3 plus reference TRBV5-1 and TRBJ2-1, the full variable domain is KAGVTQTPRYLIKTRGQQVTLSCSPISGHRSVSWYQQTPGQGLQFLFEYFSETQRNKGNFPGRFSGRQFSNSRSEMNVSTLELGDSALYLCASSLEGTAPGEQFFGPGTRLTVL.

This clonotype was seen repeatedly, ten times or more. The chain combines TRBV7-2 with TRBJ2-3; D tentatively fits TRBD1 or TRBD2 (6 bases each). There are 14 residues in the CDR3. From germline, CDR1 is SGHTA and CDR2 FQGNSA. V lost 6 bases, J lost 1 base, and 11 bases lay in between. The CDR3 DNA is TGTGCCAGCAGGAAGGGGGGTGGCACAGATACGCAGTATTTT. This codes for CASRKGGGTDTQYF.

J is TRBJ2-1 and V is TRBV12-3 or TRBV12-4; 11 bases are shared with TRBD2. The CDR3 extends over 16 amino acids. J was trimmed by 9 bases and V by 5 bases; bases with no gene match: 12. The DNA for the CDR3 is TGTGCCAGCAGTCCCTCACTAGCGGGAGAGTCTGGTGAGCAGTTCTTC. It translates to CASSPSLAGESGEQFF.

This clonotype has a count of ten or more. V is TRBV4-3 and J is TRBJ2-7; 7 bases fit TRBD2. The trim removed 0 bases at V and 2 bases at J, leaving 10 bases unmatched. The CDR3 has 17 residues. Germline V gives CDR1 LGHNA, CDR2 YSLEER. CDR3: CASSQDLGGGAAYEQYF. CDR3 DNA: TGCGCCAGCAGCCAAGATCTCGGGGGAGGGGCAGCCTACGAGCAGTACTTC.

This clonotype has more than one count but fewer than ten. The chain combines TRBV4-1 with TRBJ2-2; TRBD1 aligns across 7 bases. This CDR3 is built from 18 residues. V shed 5 bases, J shed 1 base, and the junction held 13 bases outside the gene matches. Germline CDR1 and CDR2: MGHRA and YSYEKL. This CDR3 reads CASSVPGQLLKNTGELFF. DNA of the CDR3: TGCGCCAGCAGCGTACCGGGACAGCTGCTTAAGAACACCGGGGAGCTGTTTTTT.